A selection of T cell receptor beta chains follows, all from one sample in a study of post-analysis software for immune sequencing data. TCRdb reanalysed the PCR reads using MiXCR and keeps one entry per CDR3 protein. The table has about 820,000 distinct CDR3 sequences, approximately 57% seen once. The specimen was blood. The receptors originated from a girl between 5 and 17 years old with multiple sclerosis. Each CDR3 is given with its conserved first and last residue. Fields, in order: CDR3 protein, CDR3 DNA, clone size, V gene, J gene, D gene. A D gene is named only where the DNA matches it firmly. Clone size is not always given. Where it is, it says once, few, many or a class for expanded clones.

cdr3_aa: CASSLNFLGEQYF; cdr3_nt: TGTGCCAGCAGCTTAAACTTTCTCGGTGAGCAGTACTTC; clone_size: once; v_call: TRBV7-3; j_call: TRBJ2-7; d_call: -
cdr3_aa: CSARDKKEYYEQYF; cdr3_nt: TGCAGTGCTAGGGATAAGAAGGAGTATTATGAGCAGTACTTC; clone_size: -; v_call: TRBV20-1; j_call: TRBJ2-5; d_call: -
cdr3_aa: CASSYSASGDNEKLFF; cdr3_nt: TGTGCCAGCAGTTACTCGGCATCAGGGGATAATGAAAAACTGTTTTTT; clone_size: -; v_call: TRBV6-6; j_call: TRBJ1-4; d_call: -
cdr3_aa: CASSLRGLPKNIQYF; cdr3_nt: TGCGCCAGCAGCTTGAGGGGTCTGCCCAAAAACATTCAGTACTTC; clone_size: -; v_call: TRBV5-1; j_call: TRBJ2-4; d_call: -
cdr3_aa: CASSRGQGEGYTF; cdr3_nt: TGCGCCAGCAGCAGAGGACAGGGAGAGGGCTACACCTTC; clone_size: -; v_call: TRBV5-1; j_call: TRBJ1-2; d_call: TRBD1
cdr3_aa: CASSSSGDYNEQYF; cdr3_nt: TGTGCCAGCAGTTCTAGCGGGGACTACAATGAGCAGTACTTC; clone_size: -; v_call: TRBV6-4; j_call: TRBJ2-7; d_call: TRBD2
cdr3_aa: CASSGPGPNNEQFF; cdr3_nt: TGCGCCAGCAGTGGTCCGGGACCTAACAATGAGCAGTTCTTC; clone_size: once; v_call: TRBV10-1; j_call: TRBJ2-1; d_call: -
cdr3_aa: CASSSTGVGGEQYF; cdr3_nt: TGTGCCAGCAGTTCCACGGGCGTTGGTGGCGAGCAGTACTTC; clone_size: once; v_call: TRBV12-3/TRBV12-4; j_call: TRBJ2-7; d_call: -
cdr3_aa: CATSRVAGEWGRETQYF; cdr3_nt: TGTGCCACCAGCAGAGTTGCGGGAGAATGGGGAAGAGAGACCCAGTACTTC; clone_size: -; v_call: TRBV15; j_call: TRBJ2-5; d_call: TRBD2
cdr3_aa: CSVVGSEKLFF; cdr3_nt: TGCAGCGTTGTTGGGTCGGAAAAACTGTTTTTT; clone_size: -; v_call: TRBV29-1; j_call: TRBJ1-4; d_call: -
cdr3_aa: CASSQGGLPYNEQFF; cdr3_nt: TGTGCCAGCAGCCAAGGGGGACTCCCTTACAATGAGCAGTTCTTC; clone_size: -; v_call: TRBV7-2; j_call: TRBJ2-1; d_call: -
cdr3_aa: CATSRGDGNVDEQYF; cdr3_nt: TGTGCCACCAGCAGAGGAGACGGGAATGTGGACGAGCAGTACTTC; clone_size: -; v_call: TRBV15; j_call: TRBJ2-7; d_call: -
cdr3_aa: CSVEAPDRATDTQYF; cdr3_nt: TGCAGCGTTGAAGCCCCGGACAGGGCAACAGATACGCAGTATTTT; clone_size: -; v_call: TRBV29-1; j_call: TRBJ2-3; d_call: TRBD1
cdr3_aa: CASSFLRTGFYEQYF; cdr3_nt: TGTGCCAGCAGCTTTTTACGGACAGGGTTTTACGAGCAGTACTTC; clone_size: few; v_call: TRBV7-2; j_call: TRBJ2-7; d_call: TRBD1
cdr3_aa: CSVWTANGYTF; cdr3_nt: TGCAGCGTATGGACAGCTAATGGCTACACCTTC; clone_size: -; v_call: TRBV29-1; j_call: TRBJ1-2; d_call: -
cdr3_aa: CSVNGLLNTEAFF; cdr3_nt: TGCAGCGTTAACGGGCTTTTGAACACTGAAGCTTTCTTT; clone_size: -; v_call: TRBV29-1; j_call: TRBJ1-1; d_call: -
cdr3_aa: CASSPNAGRKETQYF; cdr3_nt: TGTGCCAGCAGCCCGAACGCCGGCAGGAAAGAGACCCAGTACTTC; clone_size: -; v_call: TRBV28; j_call: TRBJ2-5; d_call: -
cdr3_aa: CASSFHYEQYF; cdr3_nt: TGTGCCAGCAGCTTCCACTACGAGCAGTACTTC; clone_size: -; v_call: TRBV7-2; j_call: TRBJ2-7; d_call: -
cdr3_aa: CAISTGVEETQYF; cdr3_nt: TGTGCCATCAGTACAGGGGTCGAGGAGACCCAGTACTTC; clone_size: few; v_call: TRBV10-3; j_call: TRBJ2-5; d_call: TRBD1
cdr3_aa: CASNRYQEQETQYF; cdr3_nt: TGTGCCAGCAACCGATATCAGGAGCAAGAGACCCAGTACTTC; clone_size: -; v_call: TRBV6-6; j_call: TRBJ2-5; d_call: -
cdr3_aa: CASSPRRGTASNTAGPYEQYF; cdr3_nt: TGTGCCAGCAGCCCCCGACGAGGGACAGCATCAAATACCGCTGGGCCCTACGAGCAGTACTTC; clone_size: -; v_call: TRBV11-1; j_call: TRBJ2-7; d_call: TRBD1
cdr3_aa: CASSPKGPGGSWSSYNEQFF; cdr3_nt: TGTGCCAGCAGCCCAAAAGGGCCCGGCGGGAGCTGGAGCTCCTACAATGAGCAGTTCTTC; clone_size: once; v_call: TRBV11-2; j_call: TRBJ2-1; d_call: TRBD2
cdr3_aa: CASSAPIEAFF; cdr3_nt: TGTGCCAGCTCAGCTCCAATTGAAGCTTTCTTT; clone_size: few; v_call: TRBV18; j_call: TRBJ1-1; d_call: -
cdr3_aa: CAWSAVGTSGTGKYF; cdr3_nt: TGTGCCTGGAGTGCCGTCGGGACTAGCGGGACGGGGAAGTACTTC; clone_size: -; v_call: TRBV30; j_call: TRBJ2-7; d_call: TRBD2